This T cell receptor beta chain was sequenced in a study of blood T cell repertoires in COVID-19. Profiling relied on immunoSEQ multiplex PCR, and the TCRdb table lists in-frame clones only, not all of them. The table has under 150,000 clones, roughly 76% seen once. The V end lost 2 bases, the J end lost 7 bases, and 12 bases lay between the germline ends. Germline CDR1 reads KGHSH; CDR2 reads LQKENI. CDR3 length: 14 amino acids. This TCR was sampled from a woman aged 45-59 years with active or convalescent COVID-19. The V and J genes are TRBV18 and TRBJ1-5; D might be TRBD1 (5 bases). Sample: peripheral blood. DNA for the CDR3: TGTGCCAGCTCACCAGATCAGGGAAGACAGCCCCAGCATTTT. Residues: CASSPDQGRQPQHF.